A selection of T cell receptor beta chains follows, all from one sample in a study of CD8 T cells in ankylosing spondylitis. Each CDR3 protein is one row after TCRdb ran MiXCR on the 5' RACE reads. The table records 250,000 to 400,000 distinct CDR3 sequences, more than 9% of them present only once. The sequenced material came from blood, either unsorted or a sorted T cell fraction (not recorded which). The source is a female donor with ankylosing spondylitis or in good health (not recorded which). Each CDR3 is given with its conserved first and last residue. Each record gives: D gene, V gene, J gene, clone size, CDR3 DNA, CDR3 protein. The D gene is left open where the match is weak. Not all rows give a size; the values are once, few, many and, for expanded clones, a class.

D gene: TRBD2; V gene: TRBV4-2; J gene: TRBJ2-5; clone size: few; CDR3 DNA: TGTGCCAGCAGCCAGGATCCCCTAGCGGGGGGGAGAGGAGAGACCCAGTACTTC; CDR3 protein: CASSQDPLAGGRGETQYF
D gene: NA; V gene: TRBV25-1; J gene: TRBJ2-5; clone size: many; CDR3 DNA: TGTGCCAGCGTACGGGACTCAACAAGAGGAGAGACCCAGTACTTC; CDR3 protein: CASVRDSTRGETQYF
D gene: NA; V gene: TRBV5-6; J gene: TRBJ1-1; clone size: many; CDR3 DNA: TGCGCCAGCAGCCGCCGTGGTGGCACTGAAGCTTTCTTT; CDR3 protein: CASSRRGGTEAFF
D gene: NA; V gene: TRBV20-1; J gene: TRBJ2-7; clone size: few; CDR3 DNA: TGCAGTGCTAGCCTCAGGGAAGAGGGGCCCTACGAGCAGTACTTC; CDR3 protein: CSASLREEGPYEQYF
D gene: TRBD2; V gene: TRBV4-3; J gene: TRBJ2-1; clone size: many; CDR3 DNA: TGCGCCAGCAGCTTGGGACTAGCGGGAGGGCCGGAGTTCTTC; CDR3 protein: CASSLGLAGGPEFF
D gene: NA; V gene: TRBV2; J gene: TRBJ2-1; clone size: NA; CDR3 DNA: TGTGCCAGCAGCCGTAGGACAGCCAACAATGAGCAGTTCTTC; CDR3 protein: CASSRRTANNEQFF
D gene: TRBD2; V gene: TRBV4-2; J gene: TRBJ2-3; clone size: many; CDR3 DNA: TGTGCCAGCAGCCAAGCAGCGGGAGGCGTGGATACGCAGTATTTT; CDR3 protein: CASSQAAGGVDTQYF
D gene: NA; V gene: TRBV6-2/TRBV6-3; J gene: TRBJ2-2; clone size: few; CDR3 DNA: TGTGCCAGCAGTTACGGCAGAGCGAACACCGGGGAGCTGTTTTTT; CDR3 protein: CASSYGRANTGELFF
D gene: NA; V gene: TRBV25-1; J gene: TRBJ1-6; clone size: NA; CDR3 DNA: TGTGCCAGCAGTCAAAGGAAGGCTCATTCACCCCTCCACTTT; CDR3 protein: CASSQRKAHSPLHF
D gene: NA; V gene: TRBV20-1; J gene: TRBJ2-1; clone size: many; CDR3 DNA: TGCAGTGCCACCACCGGCTGGGGGCGATACAATGAGCAGTTCTTC; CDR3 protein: CSATTGWGRYNEQFF
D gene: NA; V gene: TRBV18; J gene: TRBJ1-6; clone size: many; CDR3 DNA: TGTGCCAGCTCACCAGGGCAGCGGGGCTCACCCCTCCACTTT; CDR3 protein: CASSPGQRGSPLHF
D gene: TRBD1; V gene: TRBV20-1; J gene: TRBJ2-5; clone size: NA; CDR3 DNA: TGCAGTGCTAGAGATTGGGCCGGGACAGGGGAGACCCAGTACTTC; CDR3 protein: CSARDWAGTGETQYF
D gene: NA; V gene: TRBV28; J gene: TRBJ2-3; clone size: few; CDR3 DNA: TGTGCCAGCATTCCTCCCCCGGAGGGGCCCCGGGAGGATACGCAGTATTTT; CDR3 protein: CASIPPPEGPREDTQYF
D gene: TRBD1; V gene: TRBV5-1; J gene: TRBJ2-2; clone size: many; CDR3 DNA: TGCGCCAGCAGCTTGCAGGCAGGGGGATTTAACACCGGGGAGCTGTTTTTT; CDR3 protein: CASSLQAGGFNTGELFF
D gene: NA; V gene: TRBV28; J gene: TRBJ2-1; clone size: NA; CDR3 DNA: TGTGCCAGCAGTTCCAGGGGATTGAGCTCCTACAATGAGCAGTTCTTC; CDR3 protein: CASSSRGLSSYNEQFF
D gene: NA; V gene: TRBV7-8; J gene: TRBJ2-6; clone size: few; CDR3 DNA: TGTGCCAGCAGCTTAACGCTCTCTGGGGCCAACGTCCTGACTTTC; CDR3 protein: CASSLTLSGANVLTF
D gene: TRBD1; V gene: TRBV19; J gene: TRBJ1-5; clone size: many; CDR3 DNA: TGTGCCAGTATTATGAGGGGGCTTGGTCAGCCCCAGCATTTT; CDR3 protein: CASIMRGLGQPQHF
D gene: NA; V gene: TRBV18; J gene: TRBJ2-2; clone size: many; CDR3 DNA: TGTGCCAGCTCACCACCTGGAGGGGGCACCGGGGAGCTGTTTTTT; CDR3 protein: CASSPPGGGTGELFF
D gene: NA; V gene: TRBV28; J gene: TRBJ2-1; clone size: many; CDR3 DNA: TGTGCCAGCATAGGCTGGGGGTACAATGAGCAGTTCTTC; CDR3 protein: CASIGWGYNEQFF
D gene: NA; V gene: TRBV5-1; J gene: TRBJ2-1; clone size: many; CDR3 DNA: TGCGCCAGCAGCTTGGTGAACAGGAAAAATGAGCAGTTCTTC; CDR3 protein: CASSLVNRKNEQFF
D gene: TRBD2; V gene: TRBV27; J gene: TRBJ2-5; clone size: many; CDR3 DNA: TGTGCCAGCAGTTCGGGACTAGCGGGAGGACAGGAGACCCAGTACTTC; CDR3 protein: CASSSGLAGGQETQYF
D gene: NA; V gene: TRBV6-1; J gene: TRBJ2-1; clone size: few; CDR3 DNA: TGTGCCAGCAGCCCAAGCCCCGTGAGGCCAGACAATGAGCAGTTCTTC; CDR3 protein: CASSPSPVRPDNEQFF
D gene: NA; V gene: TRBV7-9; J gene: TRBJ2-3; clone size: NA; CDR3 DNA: TGTGCCAGCAGCGGTACAGGGTTCCCTAGCACAGATACGCAGTATTTT; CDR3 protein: CASSGTGFPSTDTQYF
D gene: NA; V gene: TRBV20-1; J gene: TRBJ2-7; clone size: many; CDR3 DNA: TGCAGTGCAATGATCTACGAGCAGTACTTC; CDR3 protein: CSAMIYEQYF
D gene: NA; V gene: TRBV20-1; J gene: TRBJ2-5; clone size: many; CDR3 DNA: TGCAGTGCCCAATCTCCTTGGGACACCAATCAAGAGACCCAGTACTTC; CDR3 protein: CSAQSPWDTNQETQYF
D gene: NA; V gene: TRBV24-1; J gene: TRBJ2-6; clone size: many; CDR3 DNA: TGTGCCACCAGTGACCCAGTCCGGAGGACCAACGTCCTGACTTTC; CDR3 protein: CATSDPVRRTNVLTF